Below, 17 T cell receptor beta chains from the same sample are listed, as sequenced in a study of T cell repertoires in ileal Crohn's disease (dated 2019 in TCRdb). The method was the immunoSEQ multiplex PCR assay. Held by TCRdb, this immuneACCESS table contains in-frame sequences only and omits some clones. Under half of the omission traces to an unresolved V gene where checked; the cause of the rest is unknown. In this sample the table shows 55,000 to 65,000 clones, approximately 91% of which occur a single time. The ten most abundant clones make up roughly 1.9% of the sample. The time point tag for this specimen amounts to: neoterminal ileum biopsy at postoperative endoscopy, about 6 months after surgery. Sample: ileal tissue. These receptors were collected from an adult with Crohn's disease.

The chain links TRBV6-5 to TRBJ2-5; possibly TRBD1 for D (6 bases). This CDR3 is 14 amino acids long. Germline assignment: CDR1 MNHEY and CDR2 SVGAGI. Trimming took off 7 bases at V and 2 bases at J, with 14 bases between the two ends. The CDR3: CASIQLGAQETQYF. As DNA, the CDR3 is TGTGCCAGCATCCAATTGGGGGCGCAAGAGACCCAGTACTTC.

The CDR3 DNA is TGCACCAGCAGCCAAGAAAAGAAAGACCCCAAAAGCGGGACCTCCTACGAGCAGTACTTC. It yields the protein CTSSQEKKDPKSGTSYEQYF. The V gene is TRBV1, the J gene TRBJ2-7; whether TRBD2, the table's D call, matches the DNA was not checked. TRBV1 is a known pseudogene. The CDR3 is made up of 20 amino acids.

The V and J genes are TRBV5-4 and TRBJ2-1, with TRBD2 matching over 10 bases. The germline gives CDR1 SGHNT, CDR2 YYREEE (reference sequence). CDR3 length: 16 residues. V gave up 3 bases and J gave up 6 bases; unmatched junction bases: 9. In DNA, the CDR3 is TGTGCCAGCAGCTGGGCCAGCGGGGGGGCCGGCAATGAGCAGTTCTTC. This translates into CASSWASGGAGNEQFF.

The J gene is TRBJ2-3, the V gene TRBV13; 7 nucleotides agree with TRBD1. CDR3 length: 16 amino acids. Germline CDR1 reads PRHDT; CDR2 reads FYEKMQ (reference sequence). The trim removed 4 bases at V and 6 bases at J, leaving 13 bases unmatched. The CDR3 DNA sequence: TGTGCCAGCAGCTCAAGGGACAGTTCAACCAGGGATACGCAGTATTTT. This translates into CASSSRDSSTRDTQYF.

The chain recombines TRBV7-9 with TRBJ1-2, with D maybe TRBD1 (6 bases). Trimming left V 5 bases short and J 6 bases short, with 25 bases between. The CDR3 length is 17 residues. Germline CDR1 SEHNR, CDR2 FQNEAQ (reference sequence). The CDR3 sequence is CASSRSSLGTTGDGYTF. CDR3 in DNA: TGTGCCAGCAGCCGATCGAGCCTAGGGACAACGGGCGATGGCTACACCTTC.

The J gene is TRBJ2-1, the V gene TRBV5-4; the match to TRBD2 covers 7 bases. The CDR3 spans 15 residues. Germline assignment: CDR1 SGHNT and CDR2 YYREEE (reference sequence). V gave up 3 bases and J gave up 3 bases; unmatched junction bases: 6. The CDR3 reads CASSSPTSDYNEQFF. DNA of the CDR3: TGTGCCAGCAGCTCCCCTACTAGCGACTACAATGAGCAGTTCTTC.

The rearrangement uses TRBV2 and TRBJ2-4; D is ambiguous. CDR3 length: 16 residues. V lost 2 bases and J lost 0, with 11 bases in between. Germline-derived CDR1 and CDR2 are SNHLY and FYNNEI. CDR3 coding DNA: TGTGCCAGCAGTGAAAACCCTACGTTAGCCAAAAACATTCAGTACTTC. Protein product: CASSENPTLAKNIQYF.

The rearrangement joins TRBV19 to TRBJ2-1, with 9 bases fitting TRBD2. J lost 5 bases, V lost 5 bases, and 7 bases had no gene match. This CDR3 spans 15 amino acids. In germline, CDR1 is LNHDA, CDR2 SQIVND (reference sequence). This chain's CDR3 is CASSVSGSGDNEQFF. CDR3 in DNA: TGTGCCAGTAGTGTTAGCGGGAGTGGGGACAATGAGCAGTTCTTC.

V gene TRBV4-1 combines with J gene TRBJ1-1; D may be TRBD1 (6 bases). The CDR3 sequence is 16 residues long. Between the trimmed V and J ends, which lost 3 bases and 1 base, there was a span of 15 bases. Per the germline V gene, CDR1 is MGHRA and CDR2 is YSYEKL. CDR3 DNA sequence: TGCGCCAGCAGCCACCCTCAGGGGTCACCGAACACTGAAGCTTTCTTT. It yields the protein CASSHPQGSPNTEAFF.

This chain links TRBV6-1 with TRBJ1-1; D is perhaps TRBD1 (6 bases). In germline, CDR1 is MNHNS, CDR2 SASEGT. This CDR3 has 15 amino acids. V dropped 1 base and J dropped 6 bases, with 15 bases sitting between them. CDR3 coding DNA: TGTGCCAGCAGTGAAGGGGCGACAGGCACCTCTGAAGCTTTCTTT. Translation gives CASSEGATGTSEAFF.

The rearrangement uses TRBV5-1 and TRBJ1-3, with D uncertain. This CDR3 comprises 14 residues. Germline CDR1 is SGHRS and CDR2 is YFSETQ. The germline V and J ends were trimmed by 5 bases and 2 bases, with 11 bases remaining between them. The CDR3 region has the DNA TGCGCCAGCAGTGAGGGCCGGGCTGGAAACACCATATATTTT. Translation gives CASSEGRAGNTIYF.

This clone appeared once. The V and J genes are TRBV2 and TRBJ2-6; 8 bases map to TRBD1. The ends lost 4 bases at V and 2 bases at J; junction bases unmatched: 1. Per the germline V gene, CDR1 is SNHLY and CDR2 is FYNNEI. The CDR3 sequence is 15 residues long. The CDR3 DNA is TGTGCCAGCAGTGTGGACAGGGCTGGGGCCAACGTCCTGACTTTC. It codes for CASSVDRAGANVLTF.

The V and J genes are TRBV10-3 and TRBJ2-4, with TRBD2 matching 8 bases. J gave up 0 bases and V 2 bases, and 9 bases lay outside the gene matches. Germline loops: CDR1 ENHRY, CDR2 SYGVKD. This CDR3 region has 18 residues. As DNA, the CDR3 is TGTGCCATCAGTGAGGTAGCGGGGCCGGAACTAGCCAAAAACATTCAGTACTTC. Residues: CAISEVAGPELAKNIQYF.

The table lists this clone with a count of one. This sequence joins TRBV6-1 and TRBJ2-7, with D uncertain. Trimming removed 3 bases from V and 4 bases from J, with 19 bases in between. CDR1 is MNHNS, CDR2 SASEGT, per germline. CDR3 length: 16 amino acids. CDR3 bases: TGTGCCAGCAGTGATGGATTGGCTGGAGTCGGGTACGAGCAGTACTTC. Its translation is CASSDGLAGVGYEQYF.

The J gene is TRBJ2-2, the V gene TRBV18; D is unresolved. CDR1 and CDR2 from the germline V gene are KGHSH and LQKENI. The CDR3 has 14 amino acids. The V and J ends lost 3 bases and 3 bases respectively, with 8 bases between them. The CDR3 coding sequence is TGTGCCAGCTCACCCCGCCAGGACACCGGGGAGCTGTTTTTT. Protein: CASSPRQDTGELFF.

This chain joins TRBV5-1 and TRBJ1-2, with D possibly TRBD1 on 6 matching bases. Germline V lookup: CDR1 SGHRS, CDR2 YFSETQ. CDR3 size: 13 residues. Trimming cost V 4 bases and J 3 bases, with 10 bases left between them. The CDR3 loop reads CASSPGTHYGYTF. The CDR3 DNA follows: TGCGCCAGCAGCCCAGGGACACACTATGGCTACACCTTC. Variable domain in full (rest from reference TRBV5-1 and TRBJ1-2): KAGVTQTPRYLIKTRGQQVTLSCSPISGHRSVSWYQQTPGQGLQFLFEYFSETQRNKGNFPGRFSGRQFSNSRSEMNVSTLELGDSALYLCASSPGTHYGYTFGSGTRLTVV.

This clone has a single count. The rearrangement uses TRBV2 and TRBJ2-3; 7 positions match TRBD2. The CDR3 runs to 16 residues. The germline V gene encodes CDR1 SNHLY and CDR2 FYNNEI. V shed 8 bases, J shed 4 bases, and the junction held 15 bases outside the gene matches. CDR3 loop: CASPGGGVGSSDTQYF. In DNA form, the CDR3 reads TGTGCCAGCCCCGGGGGAGGGGTTGGGTCATCAGATACGCAGTATTTT.